This TCR beta chain was documented in a study of CD8 T cells in Susac syndrome. About the research overall: Treatment status at blood draw for the Susac syndrome patients was therapy-naive, corticosteroids, or intravenous immunoglobulin alone.

RNA totalling roughly 0.5 to 1 ug underwent reverse transcription with random hexamers. TCRdb re-analysed the immunoSEQ multiplex PCR reads in MiXCR, keeping a single row per CDR3 protein. This sample yields about 180,000 distinct CDR3 sequences, of which roughly 94% are seen a single time; approximately 0.11% belongs to the top ten. Negative isolation yielded CD4+ and CD8+ T cells, and FACS enriched TEMRA cells. From germline, CDR1 is SQVTM and CDR2 ANQGSEA. V was clipped by 3 bases and J by 3 bases, with 17 bases between them. The CDR3 spans 15 residues. Sequencing was done on a sample of CD4+ T cells from PBMCs. The sequence derives from a human donor with Susac syndrome. This chain connects TRBV29-1 to TRBJ1-2; D is ambiguous. Here the CDR3 DNA reads TGCAGCGTTGACCCAACCACCGAGATGGACTATGGCTACACCTTC. It codes for CSVDPTTEMDYGYTF.